A selection of T cell receptor beta chains follows, all from one sample in a study of T cells in Graves' hyperthyroidism and ophthalmopathy. TCRdb re-called the multiplex PCR reads with MiXCR, one entry per CDR3 protein. This repertoire shows 600,000 to 850,000 distinct CDR3 sequences, 15% to 20% found once; its top ten account for approximately 16%. The sequencing input was blood. These receptors were obtained from a woman between 50 and 59 years old with Graves' hyperthyroidism that later progressed to Graves' ophthalmopathy. The CDR3 runs from the conserved cysteine through the conserved F or W. The D gene is left open where the match is weak. Size values are once, few and many counts, or a class for expanded clones, and some rows have none.

V: TRBV7-3
size: -
D: TRBD2
J: TRBJ2-2
DNA: TGTGCCAGTAGCGGGGGGGGAAACGCGAACACCGGGGAGCTGTTTTTT
CDR3: CASSGGGNANTGELFF

V: TRBV7-8
size: many
D: -
J: TRBJ2-3
DNA: TGTGCCAGCAGCCCCCGGGGGCAGAGCACAGATACGCAGTATTTT
CDR3: CASSPRGQSTDTQYF

V: TRBV11-2
size: few
D: TRBD2
J: TRBJ2-5
DNA: TGTGCCAGCAGCTTAGAAGCTAGCGGGGGGAAGGAGACCCAGTACTTC
CDR3: CASSLEASGGKETQYF

V: TRBV7-2
size: few
D: -
J: TRBJ2-3
DNA: TGTGCCAGCAGGAATGTAAGACTCACAGATACGCAGTATTTT
CDR3: CASRNVRLTDTQYF

V: TRBV14
size: -
D: -
J: TRBJ2-6
DNA: TGTGCCAGCAGCCAAGATCTGAACTCTGGGGCCAACGTCCTGACTTTC
CDR3: CASSQDLNSGANVLTF

V: TRBV20-1
size: -
D: -
J: TRBJ2-7
DNA: TGCAGTGCGAAGGAAGGGGGCTCCTACGAGCAGTACTTC
CDR3: CSAKEGGSYEQYF

V: TRBV7-8
size: -
D: -
J: TRBJ2-5
DNA: TGTGCCAGCAGCTCGGGATGGAGACAGCAAGAGACCCAGTACTTC
CDR3: CASSSGWRQQETQYF

V: TRBV20-1
size: -
D: TRBD1
J: TRBJ1-5
DNA: TGCAGTGCCGGCACAGGGGGGAGATCGGGCCAGCCCCAGCATTTT
CDR3: CSAGTGGRSGQPQHF

V: TRBV6-2/TRBV6-3
size: -
D: -
J: TRBJ2-7
DNA: TGTGCCAGCAGTTCAATCAGTACCGTATACGAGCAGTACTTC
CDR3: CASSSISTVYEQYF

V: TRBV12-5
size: many
D: TRBD2
J: TRBJ2-1
DNA: TGTGCTAGTTCAACTAGCGGGGGGGCTTTGATAGACAATGAGCAGTTCTTC
CDR3: CASSTSGGALIDNEQFF

V: TRBV12-3/TRBV12-4
size: -
D: TRBD1
J: TRBJ1-5
DNA: TGTGCCAGCAGTCGGGACAGACACAATCAGCCCCAGCATTTT
CDR3: CASSRDRHNQPQHF

V: TRBV27
size: few
D: -
J: TRBJ2-7
DNA: TGTGCCAGCAGTTGGGGCCGGGGGAACGAGCAGTACTTC
CDR3: CASSWGRGNEQYF

V: TRBV20-1
size: many
D: -
J: TRBJ1-2
DNA: TGCAGTGCCCTCCCGAGACAAAACTGGAACTATGGCTACACCTTC
CDR3: CSALPRQNWNYGYTF

V: TRBV29-1
size: -
D: -
J: TRBJ2-7
DNA: TGCAGCGTTGGCCCAGGGGACTACGAGCAGTACTTC
CDR3: CSVGPGDYEQYF

V: TRBV7-7
size: few
D: TRBD1
J: TRBJ1-4
DNA: TGTGCTAGCAGCTCCCCGTCGGAAGACAGGGGGCGTGAAAAACTGTTTTTT
CDR3: CASSSPSEDRGREKLFF

V: TRBV4-1
size: -
D: -
J: TRBJ1-1
DNA: TGCGCCAGCAGCCAACCCCAACCGGTGGTGGCAGGGGACACTGAAGCTTTCTTT
CDR3: CASSQPQPVVAGDTEAFF

V: TRBV10-3
size: -
D: -
J: TRBJ1-1
DNA: TGTGCCATCGTCAAGGAGGAGAACACTGAAGCTTTCTTT
CDR3: CAIVKEENTEAFF

V: TRBV6-2/TRBV6-3
size: few
D: -
J: TRBJ1-5
DNA: TGTGCCAGCAAGGGCGATCTGAGCAATCAGCCCCAGCATTTT
CDR3: CASKGDLSNQPQHF

V: TRBV7-2
size: few
D: -
J: TRBJ1-2
DNA: TGTGCCAGCAGCCTAGCGACAGAATCTAACTATGGCTACACCTTC
CDR3: CASSLATESNYGYTF

V: TRBV7-2
size: many
D: TRBD1
J: TRBJ1-2
DNA: TGTGCCAGCAGCTTATCCGATGCAGGGGGCGTCTATGGCTACACCTTC
CDR3: CASSLSDAGGVYGYTF

V: TRBV6-1
size: few
D: TRBD1
J: TRBJ1-5
DNA: TGTGCCAGCAGCGGATCAATAGACAGGGGAAAATATCAGCCCCAGCATTTT
CDR3: CASSGSIDRGKYQPQHF

V: TRBV9
size: -
D: -
J: TRBJ2-3
DNA: TGTGCCAGCGGCGCCCCCGGGGGCACAGATACGCAGTATTTT
CDR3: CASGAPGGTDTQYF

V: TRBV6-4
size: -
D: -
J: TRBJ1-3
DNA: TGTGCCAGCAGTGACCGGCGGTGCTCTGGAAACACCATATATTTT
CDR3: CASSDRRCSGNTIYF

V: TRBV3-1
size: many
D: TRBD2
J: TRBJ2-7
DNA: TGTGCCAGCAGCCTACTAGCGGGGGCTCCCTACGAGCAGTACTTC
CDR3: CASSLLAGAPYEQYF

V: TRBV7-2
size: few
D: TRBD1
J: TRBJ2-7
DNA: TGTGCCAGCAGCTTAGCGGACAGGGTCTCCTACGAGCAGTACTTC
CDR3: CASSLADRVSYEQYF

V: TRBV7-8
size: -
D: -
J: TRBJ2-2
DNA: TGTGCCAGCAGCTTACAGAGTGTGGACACCGGGGAGCTGTTTTTT
CDR3: CASSLQSVDTGELFF

V: TRBV12-3/TRBV12-4
size: many
D: -
J: TRBJ1-1
DNA: TGTGCCAGCAGATACAGGGCAGGGGCTGAAGCTTTCTTT
CDR3: CASRYRAGAEAFF

V: TRBV30
size: few
D: -
J: TRBJ1-2
DNA: TGTGCCTGGAGTGGGCGAGGCTACACCTTC
CDR3: CAWSGRGYTF

V: TRBV11-2
size: many
D: -
J: TRBJ2-6
DNA: TGTGCCAGCAGCCCTAAGCCGGCAGGGCAAAGGGCTGGGGCCAACGTCCTGACTTTC
CDR3: CASSPKPAGQRAGANVLTF

V: TRBV15
size: few
D: -
J: TRBJ1-3
DNA: TGTGCCACCAGCAGAAGCCTCGGGTCTGGAAACACCATATATTTT
CDR3: CATSRSLGSGNTIYF

V: TRBV12-3/TRBV12-4
size: many
D: -
J: TRBJ1-1
DNA: TGTGCCAGCAGTTTCAGTCCGAACACTGAAGCTTTCTTT
CDR3: CASSFSPNTEAFF

V: TRBV30
size: many
D: TRBD1
J: TRBJ1-5
DNA: TGTGCCTGGTCGACAGGGTTAAATCAGCCCCAGCATTTT
CDR3: CAWSTGLNQPQHF